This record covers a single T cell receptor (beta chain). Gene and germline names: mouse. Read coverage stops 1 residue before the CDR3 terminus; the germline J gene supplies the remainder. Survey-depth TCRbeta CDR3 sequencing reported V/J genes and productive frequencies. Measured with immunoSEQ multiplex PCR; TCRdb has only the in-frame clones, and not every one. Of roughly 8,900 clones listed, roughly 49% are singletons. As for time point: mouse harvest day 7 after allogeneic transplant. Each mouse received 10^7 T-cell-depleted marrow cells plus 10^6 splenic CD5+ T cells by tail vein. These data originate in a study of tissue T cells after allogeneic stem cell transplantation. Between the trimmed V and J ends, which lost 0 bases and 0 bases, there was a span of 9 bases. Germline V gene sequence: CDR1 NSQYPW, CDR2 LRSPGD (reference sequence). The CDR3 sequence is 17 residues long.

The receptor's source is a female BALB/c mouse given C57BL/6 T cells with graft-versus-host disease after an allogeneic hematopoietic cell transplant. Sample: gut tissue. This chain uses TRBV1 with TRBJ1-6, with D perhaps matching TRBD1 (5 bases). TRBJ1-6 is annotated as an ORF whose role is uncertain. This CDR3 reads CTCSADRGTSYNSPLYF. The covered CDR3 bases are TGCACCTGCAGTGCAGATCGGGGCACTTCCTATAATTCGCCCCTCTAC.